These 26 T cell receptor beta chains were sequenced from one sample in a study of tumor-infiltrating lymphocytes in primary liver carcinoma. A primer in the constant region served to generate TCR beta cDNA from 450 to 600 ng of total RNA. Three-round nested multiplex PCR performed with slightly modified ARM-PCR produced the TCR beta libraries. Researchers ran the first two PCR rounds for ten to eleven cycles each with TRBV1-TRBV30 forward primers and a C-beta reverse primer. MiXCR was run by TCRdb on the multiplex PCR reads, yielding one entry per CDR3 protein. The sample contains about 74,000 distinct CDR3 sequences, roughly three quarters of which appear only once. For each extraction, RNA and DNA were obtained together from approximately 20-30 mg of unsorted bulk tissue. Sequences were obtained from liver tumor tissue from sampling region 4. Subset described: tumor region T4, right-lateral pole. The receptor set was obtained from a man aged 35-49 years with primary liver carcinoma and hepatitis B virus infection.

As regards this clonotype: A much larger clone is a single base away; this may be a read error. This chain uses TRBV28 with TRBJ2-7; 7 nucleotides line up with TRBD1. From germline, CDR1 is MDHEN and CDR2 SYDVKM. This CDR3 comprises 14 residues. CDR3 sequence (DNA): TGTGCCGGCAGACCCCCGGGACAGCCCTACGAGCAGTACTTC. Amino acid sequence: CAGRPPGQPYEQYF.

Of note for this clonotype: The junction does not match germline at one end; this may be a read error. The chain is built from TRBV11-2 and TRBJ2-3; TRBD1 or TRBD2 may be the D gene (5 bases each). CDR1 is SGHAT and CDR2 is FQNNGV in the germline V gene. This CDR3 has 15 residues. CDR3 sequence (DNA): TGTGCCAACAGCACGGGGCATAGCGATACAGATACGCAGTATTTT. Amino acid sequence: CANSTGHSDTDTQYF.

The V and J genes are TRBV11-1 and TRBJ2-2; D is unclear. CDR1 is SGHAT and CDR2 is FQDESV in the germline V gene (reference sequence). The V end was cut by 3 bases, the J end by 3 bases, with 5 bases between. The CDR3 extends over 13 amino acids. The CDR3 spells CASSFWDTGELFF. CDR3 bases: TGTGCCAGCAGCTTTTGGGACACCGGGGAGCTGTTTTTT.

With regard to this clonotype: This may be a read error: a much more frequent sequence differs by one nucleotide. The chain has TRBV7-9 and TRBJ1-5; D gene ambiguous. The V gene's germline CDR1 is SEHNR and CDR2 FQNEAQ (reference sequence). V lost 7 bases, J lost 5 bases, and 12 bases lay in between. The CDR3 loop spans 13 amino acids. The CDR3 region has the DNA TGTGCCAGCATCCCTAGGCACGATCAGCCCCAGCATTTT. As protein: CASIPRHDQPQHF. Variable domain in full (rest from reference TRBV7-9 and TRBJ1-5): DTGVSQNPRHKITKRGQNVTFRCDPISEHNRLYWYRQTLGQGPEFLTYFQNEAQLEKSRLLSDRFSAERPKGSFSTLEIQRTEQGDSAMYLCASIPRHDQPQHFGDGTRLSIL.

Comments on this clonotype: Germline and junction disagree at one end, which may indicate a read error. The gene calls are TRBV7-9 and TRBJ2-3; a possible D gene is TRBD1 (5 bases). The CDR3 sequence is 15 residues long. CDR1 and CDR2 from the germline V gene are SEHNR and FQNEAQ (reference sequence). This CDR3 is CASSPRDRVTDTQYF. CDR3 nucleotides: TGTGCCAGCAGCCCCAGGGATAGAGTGACAGATACTCAGTATTTT.

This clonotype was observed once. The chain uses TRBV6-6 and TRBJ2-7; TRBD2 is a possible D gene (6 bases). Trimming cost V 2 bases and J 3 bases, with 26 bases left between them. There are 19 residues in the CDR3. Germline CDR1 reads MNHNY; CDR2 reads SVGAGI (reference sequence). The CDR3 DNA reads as TGTGCCAGCAGTTACCCGATCAGGCTAGCTGGAGGGATCAGCTACGAGCAGTACTTC. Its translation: CASSYPIRLAGGISYEQYF.

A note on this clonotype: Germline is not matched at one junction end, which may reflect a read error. The CDR3 region has the DNA TGCGCCAGTAGCCAAATGGGACTAGCAGACTACGAGCAGTACTTC. It yields the protein CASSQMGLADYEQYF. The V gene is TRBV4-1, the J gene TRBJ2-7; 9 bases match TRBD2. The CDR3 covers 15 residues. Looked up from germline, CDR1 is MGHRA and CDR2 is YSYEKL.

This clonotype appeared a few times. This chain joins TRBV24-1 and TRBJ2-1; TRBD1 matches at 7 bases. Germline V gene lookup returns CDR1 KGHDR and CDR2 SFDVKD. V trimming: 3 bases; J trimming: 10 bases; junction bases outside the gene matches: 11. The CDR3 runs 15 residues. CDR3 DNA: TGTGCCACCAGTGATACGACTGTCAAACAGGGGGAGCAGTTCTTC. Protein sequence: CATSDTTVKQGEQFF.

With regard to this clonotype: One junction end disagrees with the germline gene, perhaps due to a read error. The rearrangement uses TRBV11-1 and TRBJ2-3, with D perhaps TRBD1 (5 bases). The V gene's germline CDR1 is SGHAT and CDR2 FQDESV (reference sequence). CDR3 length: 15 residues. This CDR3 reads CASSLGKGRVDMQYF. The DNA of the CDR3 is TGTGCCAGCAGCTTAGGGAAGGGGCGCGTGGATATGCAGTATTTT.

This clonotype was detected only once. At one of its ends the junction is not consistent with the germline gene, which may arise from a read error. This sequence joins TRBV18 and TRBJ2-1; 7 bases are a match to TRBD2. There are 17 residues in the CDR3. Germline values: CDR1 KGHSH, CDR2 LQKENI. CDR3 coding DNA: TGTGCCAGCTCACCTACGACTAGCTGGGTTTCCTACAATGAGCCGTTCTTC. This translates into CASSPTTSWVSYNEPFF.

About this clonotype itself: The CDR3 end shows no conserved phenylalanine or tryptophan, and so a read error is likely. The CDR3 sequence is CASRGDKGLTEAFL. The CDR3 DNA sequence: TGTGCCAGCAGGGGGGACAAGGGACTCACTGAAGCTTTCCTT. This chain links TRBV11-2 with TRBJ1-1, with D possibly being TRBD1 (6 bases). The length of the CDR3 is 14 residues. V shed 6 bases and J shed 4 bases, with 15 bases lying between them. CDR1 is SGHAT and CDR2 is FQNNGV in the germline V gene.

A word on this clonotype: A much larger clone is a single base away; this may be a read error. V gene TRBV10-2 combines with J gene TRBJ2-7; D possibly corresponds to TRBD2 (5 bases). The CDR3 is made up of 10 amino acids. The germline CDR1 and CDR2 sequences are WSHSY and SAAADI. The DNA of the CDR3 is TGCGCCAACAGTGAGGGCGAGCAGTACTTC. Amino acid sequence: CANSEGEQYF.

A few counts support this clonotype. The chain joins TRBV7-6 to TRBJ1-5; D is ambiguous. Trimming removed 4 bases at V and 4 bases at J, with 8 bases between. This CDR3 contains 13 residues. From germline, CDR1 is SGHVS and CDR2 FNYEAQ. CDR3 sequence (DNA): TGTGCCAGCAGCTCAAATACGAATCAGCCCCAGCATTTT. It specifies CASSSNTNQPQHF.

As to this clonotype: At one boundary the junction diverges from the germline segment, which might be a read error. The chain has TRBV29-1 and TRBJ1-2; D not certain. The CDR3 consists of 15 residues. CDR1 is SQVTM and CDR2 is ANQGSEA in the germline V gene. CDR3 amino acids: CSVEVQAEVSYSYAF. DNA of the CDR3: TGCAGCGTTGAGGTTCAAGCGGAAGTTAGCTATAGCTACGCCTTC.

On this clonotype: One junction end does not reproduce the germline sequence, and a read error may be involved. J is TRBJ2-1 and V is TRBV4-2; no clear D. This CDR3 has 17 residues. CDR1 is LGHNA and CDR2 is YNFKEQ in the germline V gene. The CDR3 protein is CASCQDIAPSLNNGQFF. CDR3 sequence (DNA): TGTGCCAGCTGCCAAGATATTGCCCCCTCCCTAAACAATGGGCAGTTCTTC.

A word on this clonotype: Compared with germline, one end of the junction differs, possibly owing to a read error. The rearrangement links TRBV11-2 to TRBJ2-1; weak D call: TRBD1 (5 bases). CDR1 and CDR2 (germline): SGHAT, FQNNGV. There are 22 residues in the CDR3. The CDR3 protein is CASSLSYWGPVKQVRSYNKQFF. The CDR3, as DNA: TGTGCCAGCAGCCTCTCCTACTGGGGTCCCGTGAAACAGGTTCGCTCCTACAATAAGCAGTTCTTT.

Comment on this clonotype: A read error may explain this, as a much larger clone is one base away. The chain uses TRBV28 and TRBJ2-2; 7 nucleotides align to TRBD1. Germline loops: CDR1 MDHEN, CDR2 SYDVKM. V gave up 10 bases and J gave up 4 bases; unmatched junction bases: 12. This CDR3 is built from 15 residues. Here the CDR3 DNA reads TGTGCCAACAGAACGGGACAGTACGTCACCGGGGAGCTGTTTTTT. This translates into CANRTGQYVTGELFF.

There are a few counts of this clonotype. The CDR3 DNA reads TGCAGTGCTAGAGATAGCGGGAGCTTGGAAGAGACCCAGTACTTC. This gives the protein CSARDSGSLEETQYF. This chain joins TRBV20-1 and TRBJ2-5; 9 nucleotides match TRBD2. The V gene's germline CDR1 is DFQATT and CDR2 SNEGSKA (reference sequence). V shed 0 bases and J 3 bases; nucleotides not matched to a gene: 5. CDR3 length: 15 residues.

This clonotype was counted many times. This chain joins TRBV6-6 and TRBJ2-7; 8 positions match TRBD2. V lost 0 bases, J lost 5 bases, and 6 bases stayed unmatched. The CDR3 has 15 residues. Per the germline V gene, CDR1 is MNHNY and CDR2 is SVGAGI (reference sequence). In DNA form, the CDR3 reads TGTGCCAGCAGTTACTCTAAGCGGGAGCGGCACGAGCAGTACTTC. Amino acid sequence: CASSYSKRERHEQYF.

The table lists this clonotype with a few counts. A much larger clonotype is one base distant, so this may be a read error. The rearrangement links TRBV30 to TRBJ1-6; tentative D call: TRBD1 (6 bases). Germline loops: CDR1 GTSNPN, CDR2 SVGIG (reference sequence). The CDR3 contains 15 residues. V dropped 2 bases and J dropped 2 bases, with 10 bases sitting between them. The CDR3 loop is CAWSIRQAYNSPLHF. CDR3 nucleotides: TGTGCCTGGAGTATCCGACAGGCCTATAATTCACCCCTCCACTTT.

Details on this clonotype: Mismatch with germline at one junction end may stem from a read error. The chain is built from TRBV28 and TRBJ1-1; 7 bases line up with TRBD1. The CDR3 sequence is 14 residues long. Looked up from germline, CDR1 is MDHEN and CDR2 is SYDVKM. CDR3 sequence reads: CPSSTGTVNTEAFF. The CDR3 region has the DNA TGTCCCAGCAGTACCGGGACAGTGAACACTGAAGCTTTCTTT.

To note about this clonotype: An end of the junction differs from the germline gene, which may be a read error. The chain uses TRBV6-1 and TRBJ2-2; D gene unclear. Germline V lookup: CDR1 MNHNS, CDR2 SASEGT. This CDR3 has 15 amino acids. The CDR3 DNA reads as TGTGCCAACAGTCTAGAGCCCCGGAACACTGGGGAGCTGTTTTTT. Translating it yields CANSLEPRNTGELFF.

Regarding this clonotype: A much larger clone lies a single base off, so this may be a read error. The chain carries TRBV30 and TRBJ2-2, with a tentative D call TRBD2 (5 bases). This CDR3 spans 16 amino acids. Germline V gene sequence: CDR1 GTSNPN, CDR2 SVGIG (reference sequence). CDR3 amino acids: CAWSSFGSADTGVLFF. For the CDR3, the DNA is TGTGCCTGGAGTTCGTTTGGGTCAGCCGACACCGGGGTGCTGTTTTTT.

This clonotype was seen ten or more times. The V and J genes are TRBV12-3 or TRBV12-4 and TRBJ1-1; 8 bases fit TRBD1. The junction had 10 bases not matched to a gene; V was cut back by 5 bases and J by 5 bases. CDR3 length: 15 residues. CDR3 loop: CASSTPTGGRTEAFF. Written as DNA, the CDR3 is TGTGCCAGCAGTACGCCCACAGGGGGAAGGACTGAAGCTTTCTTT.

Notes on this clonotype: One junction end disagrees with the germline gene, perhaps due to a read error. CDR3 amino acids: CVWIGYDEQFF. CDR3 nucleotides: TGTGTCTGGATAGGATATGATGAGCAGTTCTTT. V gene TRBV30 combines with J gene TRBJ2-1; D not certain. The germline CDR1 and CDR2 sequences are GTSNPN and SVGIG (reference sequence). The CDR3 runs 11 residues. The full variable domain, its missing parts supplied by reference TRBV30 and TRBJ2-1, is SQTIHQWPATLVQPVGSPLSLECTVEGTSNPNLYWYRQAAGRGLQLLFYSVGIGQISSEVPQNLSASRPQDRQFILSSKKLLLSDSGFYLCVWIGYDEQFFGPGTRLTVL.

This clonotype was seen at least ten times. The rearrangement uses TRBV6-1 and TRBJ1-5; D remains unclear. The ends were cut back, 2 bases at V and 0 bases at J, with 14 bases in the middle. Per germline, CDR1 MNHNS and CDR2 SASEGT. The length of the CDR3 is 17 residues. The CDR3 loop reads CASSELGTRYSNQPQHF. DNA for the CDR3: TGTGCCAGCAGTGAATTAGGAACACGCTATAGCAATCAGCCCCAGCATTTT.